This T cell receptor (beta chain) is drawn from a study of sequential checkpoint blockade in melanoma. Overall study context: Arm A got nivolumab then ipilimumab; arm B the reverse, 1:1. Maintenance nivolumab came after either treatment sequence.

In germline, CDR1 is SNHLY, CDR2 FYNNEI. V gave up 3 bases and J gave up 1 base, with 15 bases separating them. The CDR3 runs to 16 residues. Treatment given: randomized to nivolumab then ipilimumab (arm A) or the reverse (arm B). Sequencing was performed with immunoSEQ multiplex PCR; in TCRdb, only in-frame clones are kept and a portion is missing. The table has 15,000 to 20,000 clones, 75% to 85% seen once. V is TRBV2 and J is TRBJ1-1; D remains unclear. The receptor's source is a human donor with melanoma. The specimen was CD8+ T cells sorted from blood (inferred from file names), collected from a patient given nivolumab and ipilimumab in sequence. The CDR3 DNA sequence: TGTGCCAGCAGTGAGAGTGGTGCCGGGAGGAACACTGAAGCTTTCTTT. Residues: CASSESGAGRNTEAFF.